This TCR beta chain is from a study of blood T cell repertoires in COVID-19. Study information: The United States, Italy and Spain provided the acute and convalescent COVID-19 samples.

Enrolled through a virtual design, the participants were between about 18 and 89 years of age and came from about two dozen US areas. CDR3 length equals 17 residues. Trimming at V came to 2 bases and at J to 7 bases, leaving 12 bases not matched to a gene. From germline, CDR1 is LGHNA and CDR2 YNFKEQ. Per the study methods: Reference gene primers were amplified, and this amplification served to estimate nucleated cell counts. Generated by immunoSEQ multiplex PCR, the TCRdb table keeps only in-frame clones and is missing some. The DNA gave D and trimming, while V, J and clone size come from that table. Among 200,000 or so clones listed, about nine tenths were seen once.

The J gene is TRBJ1-5, the V gene TRBV4-2; 9 nucleotides match TRBD1. The clonotype comes from a man aged 25-45 years in a cohort exposed to, infected with or recovered from COVID-19 (not recorded which). Input material: PBMCs or T cells enriched from blood (not recorded which). CDR3 bases: TGTGCCAGCAGCCAAACAGGGACAGGGCTGATCGAACAGCCCCAGCATTTT. Amino acid sequence: CASSQTGTGLIEQPQHF.